This T cell receptor beta chain was found in a study of radiotherapy plus CTLA-4 blockade in lung cancer. Across the whole study: An objective response was seen in roughly a sixth of patients, and disease control in around 33%.

Trimming stripped 1 base from V and 4 bases from J, with 8 bases between. The CDR3 loop spans 14 amino acids. Germline CDR1 MDHEN, CDR2 SYDVKM. With regard to this clone: Its specificity is unknown.

Generated by immunoSEQ multiplex PCR, the TCRdb table keeps only in-frame clones and is missing some. The sample records 48,000 or so clones, 84% being singletons. Study observations and caveats: Once radiotherapy plus ipilimumab had been given, TCR clones derived from tumor expanded in blood.

The rearrangement links TRBV28 to TRBJ1-5, with D perhaps matching TRBD1 (6 bases). The source is a human donor with non-small cell lung cancer whose response to radiotherapy plus ipilimumab could not be evaluated. Sequenced material: peripheral blood, taken from a patient treated with radiotherapy plus ipilimumab. CDR3 region: CASSLSRGNQPQHF. As DNA, the CDR3 is TGTGCCAGCAGTTTATCCAGGGGTAATCAGCCCCAGCATTTT.